This T cell receptor beta chain was sequenced for a study of blood T cell repertoires in COVID-19. Study details: The United States, Italy and Spain provided the acute and convalescent COVID-19 samples. PBMCs, B-cell-depleted T cells, or T cells provided the cDNA or gDNA that made up the material.

How the authors handled the data: Quantification of nucleated cells was approximated via reference gene primer amplification. The table came from immunoSEQ multiplex PCR; TCRdb's copy has only in-frame clones and leaves some out. V and J calls and clone size are given by that table; D and trimming were obtained from the DNA. The profile shows roughly 65,000 clones, over 70% of them singletons. Germline V gene data show CDR1 as SGHRS and CDR2 as YFSETQ. V lost 4 bases, J lost 0 bases, and 4 bases stayed unmatched. This CDR3 has 15 amino acids. Sequenced material: peripheral blood. The sequence came from a man in his fifties or sixties with acute or convalescent COVID-19. The V and J genes are TRBV5-1 and TRBJ2-3; TRBD1 aligns across 8 bases. CDR3 coding DNA: TGCGCCAGCAGCGCCGGACAGGGCAGCACAGATACGCAGTATTTT. Encoded protein: CASSAGQGSTDTQYF.